Given below is one T cell receptor beta chain in context. Its specificity is unknown. A J-beta primer mix and a sample-barcoded 5' primer were used in a second PCR of roughly 6 to 11 cycles. TCRdb re-called the 5' RACE reads through MiXCR, storing one row per CDR3 protein. The table includes about 970,000 distinct CDR3 sequences, roughly 47% detected once. The study recruited healthy Caucasian donors from Russia who were aged about 6 to 100. The source of the sample is a study of blood T cells in healthy people across ages. General study results and limits: TCR beta diversity was tightly associated with the proportion of naive T cells.

V lost 1 base and J lost 7; bases outside the gene matches: 14. The CDR3 has 17 amino acids. CDR1 and CDR2 from the germline V gene are SGHKS and YYEKEE (reference sequence). The clonotype originates from a woman aged 55-69 years in good health. The sample consisted of blood. The chain employs TRBV5-5 and TRBJ2-7; 10 bases match TRBD2. CDR3 DNA sequence: TGTGCCAGCAGCTTGTTCTACGTAGCGGGAGGATTGGATGAGCAGTACTTC. Protein product: CASSLFYVAGGLDEQYF.